These 20 T cell receptor beta chains originate from one sample sequenced in a study of control samples from healthy donors and cancer patients. Measured with immunoSEQ multiplex PCR; TCRdb has only the in-frame clones, and not every one. The sample carries some 18,000 clones, 84% recorded once. The sample was PBMCs. The receptors stem from a woman aged 70 to 79 with lung cancer.

The genes are TRBV24-1 and TRBJ1-2; D is ambiguous. The length of the CDR3 is 13 residues. Germline V gene lookup returns CDR1 KGHDR and CDR2 SFDVKD. V dropped 2 bases and J dropped 5 bases, with 8 bases sitting between them. CDR3: CATSDSRDYGYTF. The CDR3 DNA reads as TGTGCCACCAGTGATTCCCGAGATTATGGCTACACCTTC.

The chain carries TRBV3-1 (or the pseudogene TRBV3-2) and TRBJ2-1, with D possibly matching TRBD1 (5 bases). Germline V gene sequence: CDR1 LGHDT, CDR2 YNNKEL (reference sequence). Trimming stripped 1 base from V and 0 bases from J, with 19 bases between. The CDR3 length is 19 residues. CDR3 DNA sequence: TGTGCCAGCAGCCAAGTTAAGGCGGACATACCTAGCTCCTACAATGAGCAGTTCTTC. This sequence encodes CASSQVKADIPSSYNEQFF.

This sequence joins TRBV5-1 and TRBJ1-5; weak D call: TRBD1 (5 bases). Germline V gives CDR1 SGHRS, CDR2 YFSETQ. The CDR3 has 16 amino acids. The germline V and J ends were trimmed by 3 bases and 0 bases, with 13 bases remaining between them. CDR3 sequence (DNA): TGCGCCAGCAGCTCTGGACATGGAGATAGCAATCAGCCCCAGCATTTT. Protein sequence: CASSSGHGDSNQPQHF.

This rearrangement joins TRBV3-1 (or the pseudogene TRBV3-2) to TRBJ2-6; no clear D. Germline lookup yields CDR1 LGHDT and CDR2 YNNKEL (reference sequence). This CDR3 is built from 16 residues. Deletions cut 6 bases from V and 0 bases from J, with 12 bases between. The CDR3 coding sequence is TGTGCCAGCAGTCGAGGACGGAGCTCTGGGGCCAACGTCCTGACTTTC. This gives the protein CASSRGRSSGANVLTF.

The chain joins TRBV2 to TRBJ2-2; D is uncertain. V was cut by 6 bases and J by 3 bases, with 2 bases left in between. Germline V gene lookup returns CDR1 SNHLY and CDR2 FYNNEI. The CDR3 is made up of 11 amino acids. The CDR3 DNA follows: TGTGCCAGCAGGGACACCGGGGAGCTGTTTTTT. Protein: CASRDTGELFF.

This clone has a handful of counts. This chain joins TRBV10-3 and TRBJ2-1; possibly TRBD1 or TRBD2 for D (5 bases each). This CDR3 comprises 14 residues. The germline V gene has CDR1 ENHRY and CDR2 SYGVKD. Deletions cut 6 bases from V and 2 bases from J, with 11 bases between. The CDR3: CAIRRDGTYNEQFF. CDR3 bases: TGTGCCATCAGAAGGGACGGTACCTACAATGAGCAGTTCTTC.

This clone has just one count. The rearrangement joins TRBV2 to TRBJ1-1, with 7 bases fitting TRBD1. The CDR3 has 13 residues. The germline V gene encodes CDR1 SNHLY and CDR2 FYNNEI. Trimming removed 5 bases from V and 4 bases from J; junction bases left unmatched: 4. CDR3 residues: CASSYNRGTEAFF. The CDR3 bases are TGTGCCAGCAGTTACAACAGGGGCACTGAAGCTTTCTTT.

The chain uses TRBV18 and TRBJ1-4, with D uncertain. The CDR3 totals 14 residues. The germline V gene has CDR1 KGHSH and CDR2 LQKENI. Between the trimmed V and J ends, which lost 3 bases and 6 bases, there was a span of 11 bases. The CDR3 loop is CASSPPPAYEKLFF. CDR3 sequence (DNA): TGTGCCAGCTCACCGCCTCCTGCCTATGAAAAACTGTTTTTT.

The V call is TRBV7-2, the J call TRBJ2-7; D assignment may be TRBD1 or TRBD2 (6 bases each). V was shortened by 6 bases and J by 0 bases, with 18 bases between the two germline ends. CDR3 length: 16 residues. CDR1 and CDR2 from the germline V gene are SGHTA and FQGNSA. The CDR3 loop is CASSYKGGASSYEQYF. The CDR3 region has the DNA TGTGCCAGCAGTTACAAGGGGGGCGCCAGCTCCTACGAGCAGTACTTC.

V and J are TRBV5-1 and TRBJ2-2; TRBD2 might be the D (5 bases). Germline V gene sequence: CDR1 SGHRS, CDR2 YFSETQ. V was shortened by 2 bases and J by 2 bases, with 7 bases between the two germline ends. The CDR3 has 14 residues. CDR3 loop: CASSFRGNTGELFF. The CDR3 bases are TGCGCCAGCAGCTTCCGGGGAAACACCGGGGAGCTGTTTTTT.

The count of this clone is one. The rearrangement links TRBV6-5 to TRBJ1-4; maybe TRBD1 (5 bases). V lost 2 bases, J lost 11 bases, and 15 bases lay in between. Germline values: CDR1 MNHEY, CDR2 SVGAGI. The CDR3 loop spans 14 amino acids. CDR3 nucleotides: TGTGCCAGCAGTTACGGGGCGGCGACTGCGAAACTGTTTTTT. Translating gives CASSYGAATAKLFF.

The genes are TRBV18 and TRBJ2-7; D call uncertain. Germline assignment: CDR1 KGHSH and CDR2 LQKENI. The V and J ends lost 2 bases and 2 bases respectively, with 4 bases between them. This CDR3 has 12 amino acids. CDR3: CASSPGAYEQYF. CDR3 in DNA: TGTGCCAGCTCACCAGGGGCCTACGAGCAGTACTTC.

This sequence joins TRBV2 and TRBJ2-2, with 7 nucleotides matching TRBD1. The CDR3 loop spans 14 amino acids. Germline-derived CDR1 and CDR2 are SNHLY and FYNNEI. The V and J ends lost 6 bases and 3 bases, in that order; junction bases with no gene match: 4. In DNA form, the CDR3 reads TGTGCCAGCAGGGGACAGACGGACACCGGGGAGCTGTTTTTT. As protein: CASRGQTDTGELFF.

The genes are TRBV9 and TRBJ2-1, with a tentative D call TRBD2 (6 bases). Germline CDR1 and CDR2: SGDLS and YYNGEE. The CDR3 extends over 14 amino acids. Deletions cut 3 bases from V and 6 bases from J, with 13 bases between. CDR3 sequence: CASSGRGRPNEQFF. The CDR3 bases are TGTGCCAGCAGCGGCCGGGGGAGGCCCAATGAGCAGTTCTTC.

The chain links TRBV29-1 to TRBJ2-1, with D tentatively TRBD2 (5 bases). Looked up from germline, CDR1 is SQVTM and CDR2 is ANQGSEA. V lost 3 bases and J lost 7, with 13 bases in between. This CDR3 is built from 13 residues. The CDR3 here is CSVDPLTSNEQFF. CDR3 sequence (DNA): TGCAGCGTTGATCCCCTCACTAGTAATGAGCAGTTCTTC.

The J gene is TRBJ1-2, the V gene TRBV9; D unclear. This CDR3 has 15 amino acids. V gave up 0 bases and J gave up 1 base, with 10 bases separating them. Germline CDR1 SGDLS, CDR2 YYNGEE. CDR3 nucleotide sequence: TGTGCCAGCAGCGTAGACGCCAGAATTAACTATGGCTACACCTTC. It encodes CASSVDARINYGYTF. Together with reference TRBV9 and TRBJ1-2, the CDR3 gives the full variable domain: DSGVTQTPKHLITATGQRVTLRCSPRSGDLSVYWYQQSLDQGLQFLIQYYNGEERAKGNILERFSAQQFPDLHSELNLSSLELGDSALYFCASSVDARINYGYTFGSGTRLTVV.

This chain uses TRBV30 with TRBJ1-1; D ambiguous. The CDR3 loop spans 13 amino acids. Deletions cut 4 bases from V and 3 bases from J, with 12 bases between. Germline V gene sequence: CDR1 GTSNPN, CDR2 SVGIG (reference sequence). CDR3 region: CAWTSEGDTEAFF. CDR3 nucleotide sequence: TGTGCCTGGACTTCTGAGGGTGACACTGAAGCTTTCTTT.

The chain links TRBV5-4 to TRBJ2-5; the match to TRBD2 covers 10 bases. Germline CDR1 reads SGHNT; CDR2 reads YYREEE (reference sequence). The V and J ends lost 2 bases and 3 bases, in that order; junction bases with no gene match: 10. The CDR3 extends over 17 amino acids. The CDR3 DNA reads TGTGCCAGCAGCTTCGCCGACAGGGGACTAGCGAAAGAGACCCAGTACTTC. This gives the protein CASSFADRGLAKETQYF.

This clone showed up just a few times. Other nucleotide sequences from this sample produce the same CDR3. The rearrangement uses TRBV9 and TRBJ2-1, with D possibly TRBD2 on 5 matching bases. There are 14 residues in the CDR3. V lost 3 bases and J lost 7, with 14 bases in between. The germline gives CDR1 SGDLS, CDR2 YYNGEE. The CDR3 loop reads CASSAPGLPNEQFF. CDR3 coding DNA: TGTGCCAGCAGCGCGCCCGGACTTCCAAATGAGCAGTTCTTC.

The rearrangement uses TRBV4-3 and TRBJ1-2; D is uncertain. CDR1 is LGHNA and CDR2 is YSLEER in the germline V gene. The CDR3 runs to 15 residues. Trimming left V 0 bases short and J 3 bases short, with 11 bases between. The CDR3 DNA reads TGCGCCAGCAGCCAAGATTTCCAGCGGGACTATGGCTACACCTTC. Residues: CASSQDFQRDYGYTF.